Presented here are 26 T cell receptor beta chains from one specimen sequenced in a study of vaccination effects on CD4 cells after COVID-19 (dated by TCRdb to about 2022). Their antigen targets remain unknown. In the ViraFEST assay, PBMC were stimulated with viral peptide pools, and TCR sequencing was then used to find antigen-specific CD4+ T cell clonotypes based on their expansion. After around 11 days of culture, CD4+ T cells were isolated with the EasySep CD4+ T cell isolation kit. Negative nucleocapsid antibody results before and after vaccination confirmed that the healthy vaccine recipients had no prior SARS-CoV-2 infection. The library was obtained by the immunoSEQ multiplex PCR assay. What TCRdb holds here is the immuneACCESS table cut down to in-frame rearrangements. Part of the clones is not present; checked against another copy, under half of the missing clones reflect an unresolved V gene, and the others are unexplained. Across this sample there are about 73,000 clones, with under 80% seen only once. About 11% of the sample is held by the ten biggest clonotypes.

The sample consisted of CD4+ T cells from PBMCs cultured with SARS-CoV-2 spike peptides, taken before COVID-19 vaccination. Interpreted using the paper, the cell subset or site label stands for: SARS-CoV-2 spike overlapping peptide pool stimulation. Receptors originate from a human donor who received a COVID-19 vaccine.

The J gene is TRBJ1-5, the V gene TRBV21-1. TRBV21-1 has pseudogene status. This CDR3 region has 16 residues. The CDR3, as DNA: TGTGCCAGCAGCAGCTCCGGGGGCGCGGGCAATCAGCCCCAGCATTTT. It codes for CASSSSGGAGNQPQHF.

The gene calls are TRBV10-3 and TRBJ1-1, with 7 bases lining up with TRBD1. The CDR3 extends over 13 amino acids. The V and J ends lost 0 bases and 8 bases, in that order; junction bases with no gene match: 3. Germline CDR1 reads ENHRY; CDR2 reads SYGVKD. CDR3 residues: CAISESDRAEAFF. Written as DNA, the CDR3 is TGTGCCATCAGTGAGTCAGACAGGGCCGAAGCTTTCTTT.

The genes are TRBV7-2 and TRBJ1-4; perhaps TRBD1 as D (6 bases). The CDR3 runs 16 residues. Trimming pared 0 bases from V and 3 bases from J, leaving 11 bases between. The germline V gene has CDR1 SGHTA and CDR2 FQGNSA. CDR3: CASSLAGQGSNEKLFF. CDR3 nucleotides: TGTGCCAGCAGCTTAGCTGGGCAGGGGTCTAATGAAAAACTGTTTTTT.

The CDR3 protein is CASSFGQGRQETQYF. The CDR3 DNA is TGTGCCAGCAGCTTCGGACAGGGACGACAAGAGACCCAGTACTTC. V and J are TRBV7-2 and TRBJ2-5; 8 bases are shared with TRBD1. Germline V gene sequence: CDR1 SGHTA, CDR2 FQGNSA. This CDR3 is 15 amino acids long. V gave up 3 bases and J gave up 2 bases; unmatched junction bases: 5.

This rearrangement joins TRBV18 to TRBJ1-1; D unresolved. Germline lookup yields CDR1 KGHSH and CDR2 LQKENI. The V gene lost 2 bases and the J gene lost 3 bases, with 13 bases spanning the gap. The CDR3 loop spans 15 amino acids. The CDR3 reads CASSPMTPRDTEAFF. The DNA of the CDR3 is TGTGCCAGCTCACCAATGACCCCGAGGGACACTGAAGCTTTCTTT.

This chain joins TRBV9 and TRBJ2-2; 8 positions match TRBD1. This CDR3 has 17 amino acids. Trimming removed 0 bases from V and 16 bases from J; junction bases left unmatched: 20. Germline V gene data show CDR1 as SGDLS and CDR2 as YYNGEE. CDR3 sequence: CASSVGLSRGPIRRGFF. CDR3 nucleotide sequence: TGTGCCAGCAGCGTAGGATTAAGCAGGGGGCCGATTCGGAGGGGGTTTTTT.

The chain employs TRBV2 and TRBJ1-4; TRBD1 might be the D (6 bases). Germline CDR1 reads SNHLY; CDR2 reads FYNNEI. CDR3 length: 14 amino acids. The V end was cut by 4 bases, the J end by 5 bases, with 11 bases between. CDR3 amino acids: CASSGRTVNEKLFF. CDR3 nucleotides: TGTGCCAGCAGTGGCAGGACAGTAAATGAAAAACTGTTTTTT.

This chain uses TRBV24-1 with TRBJ2-1; D is perhaps TRBD1 or TRBD2 (5 bases each). Trimming removed 7 bases from V and 4 bases from J, with 13 bases in between. From germline, CDR1 is KGHDR and CDR2 SFDVKD. This CDR3 is built from 14 residues. The CDR3, as DNA: TGTGCCACCAGAGGTAAGGGACCATACAATGAGCAGTTCTTC. Translated: CATRGKGPYNEQFF.

V is TRBV5-1 and J is TRBJ2-2, with D unresolved. Germline CDR1 and CDR2: SGHRS and YFSETQ. Deletions cut 4 bases from V and 1 base from J, with 11 bases between. The CDR3 runs 15 residues. The CDR3 here is CASSAYKGNTGELFF. Here the CDR3 DNA reads TGCGCCAGCAGCGCTTATAAGGGGAACACCGGGGAGCTGTTTTTT.

This clone is a singleton in its sample. This chain uses TRBV24-1 with TRBJ2-3; D ambiguous. The V end was cut by 8 bases, the J end by 0 bases, with 8 bases between. The CDR3 is 13 amino acids. Germline CDR1 KGHDR, CDR2 SFDVKD. CDR3 nucleotide sequence: TGTGCCACCACCGGTTCTAGCACAGATACGCAGTATTTT. This translates into CATTGSSTDTQYF.

This clone was counted between two and nine times. This chain links TRBV7-3 with TRBJ1-1, with TRBD1 as a possible D gene (6 bases). Germline CDR1 is SGHTA and CDR2 is FQGTGA. CDR3 length: 13 residues. The germline V and J ends were trimmed by 5 bases and 1 base, with 8 bases remaining between them. The CDR3 loop reads CASSRQANTEAFF. The DNA of the CDR3 is TGTGCCAGCAGCCGACAGGCGAACACTGAAGCTTTCTTT.

The chain employs TRBV18 and TRBJ1-6; possible D gene TRBD1, 5 bases. CDR1 and CDR2 from the germline V gene are KGHSH and LQKENI. CDR3 length equals 14 residues. V was pared by 2 bases and J by 8 bases, with 10 bases between. The CDR3, as DNA: TGTGCCAGCTCACCAGCAGGGAGGGATTCACCCCTCCACTTT. Encoded protein: CASSPAGRDSPLHF.

V usage is TRBV9 and J usage is TRBJ1-3, with 7 nucleotides matching TRBD1. The germline CDR1 and CDR2 sequences are SGDLS and YYNGEE. The CDR3 spans 14 residues. J lost 0 bases, V lost 9 bases, and 6 bases had no gene match. In DNA form, the CDR3 reads TGTGCCACCCACCCAGGGGGCTCTGGAAACACCATATATTTT. This gives the protein CATHPGGSGNTIYF.

This chain joins TRBV7-9 and TRBJ2-3; 7 nucleotides line up with TRBD2. Looked up from germline, CDR1 is SEHNR and CDR2 is FQNEAQ (reference sequence). The CDR3 has 16 amino acids. V dropped 2 bases and J dropped 4; count of bases not matched to a gene: 9. CDR3 loop: CASSLWVGGGSDTQYF. DNA for the CDR3: TGTGCCAGCAGCTTATGGGTGGGCGGGGGATCAGATACGCAGTATTTT.

This clone was detected only a few times. This chain connects TRBV14 to TRBJ1-6; 11 bases line up with TRBD1. The CDR3 runs to 16 residues. In germline, CDR1 is SGHDN, CDR2 FVKESK. Trimming at V came to 4 bases and at J to 6 bases, leaving 5 bases not matched to a gene. The CDR3 DNA is TGTGCCAGCAGCCCGAGGGACAGGGGGTTTAATTCACCCCTCCACTTT. Translation: CASSPRDRGFNSPLHF.

The CDR3 DNA reads as TGTGCCAGCAGCTTTCTAGCGGCTGACACCGGGGAGCTGTTTTTT. This sequence encodes CASSFLAADTGELFF. This chain links TRBV7-2 with TRBJ2-2; the match to TRBD2 covers 7 bases. Germline assignment: CDR1 SGHTA and CDR2 FQGNSA. This CDR3 has 15 residues. With V trimmed by 3 bases and J by 3 bases, 4 bases remained unmatched.

V and J are TRBV7-2 and TRBJ2-3, with D possibly TRBD2 on 5 matching bases. The CDR3 is 13 amino acids. The V gene's germline CDR1 is SGHTA and CDR2 FQGNSA. V gave up 5 bases and J gave up 6 bases, with 12 bases separating them. The CDR3 region has the DNA TGTGCCAGCAGCCCCCCTAGCTCTGATACGCAGTATTTT. Its translation: CASSPPSSDTQYF.

This sequence joins TRBV18 and TRBJ2-6; no clear D. The CDR3 totals 15 residues. Germline V CDR1 and CDR2: KGHSH, LQKENI. The V end was cut by 2 bases, the J end by 1 base, with 6 bases between. Written as DNA, the CDR3 is TGTGCCAGCTCACCAACCCAGTCTGGGGCCAACGTCCTGACTTTC. It specifies CASSPTQSGANVLTF.

V gene TRBV5-1 combines with J gene TRBJ2-1; TRBD2 agrees at 10 bases. The germline V gene has CDR1 SGHRS and CDR2 YFSETQ. Germline trimming cut 4 bases from V and 4 bases from J; bases unmatched to any gene: 8. CDR3 length: 16 amino acids. The CDR3 DNA sequence: TGCGCCAGCAGCAACCAGCGGGGGGGTTATTACAATGAGCAGTTCTTC. Amino acid sequence: CASSNQRGGYYNEQFF.

The chain carries TRBV7-3 and TRBJ2-3; D perhaps matches TRBD2 (5 bases). CDR3 length: 13 residues. Germline-derived CDR1 and CDR2 are SGHTA and FQGTGA. V dropped 5 bases and J dropped 5 bases, with 11 bases sitting between them. The CDR3 protein is CASSPSSGDTQYF. The CDR3 nucleotides are TGTGCCAGCAGCCCATCGAGCGGAGATACGCAGTATTTT. Combining the CDR3 with reference TRBV7-3 and TRBJ2-3 gives the whole variable domain GAGVSQTPSNKVTEKGKYVELRCDPISGHTALYWYRQSLGQGPEFLIYFQGTGAADDSGLPNDRFFAVRPEGSVSTLKIQRTERGDSAVYLCASSPSSGDTQYFGPGTRLTVL.

The rearrangement uses TRBV5-1 and TRBJ2-6; no firm D call. V shed 0 bases and J shed 1 base, with 5 bases lying between them. This CDR3 is 15 amino acids long. Germline loops: CDR1 SGHRS, CDR2 YFSETQ. CDR3 in amino acids: CASSLVGSGANVLTF. The DNA of the CDR3 is TGCGCCAGCAGCTTGGTCGGGTCTGGGGCCAACGTCCTGACTTTC.

J is TRBJ2-3 and V is TRBV7-8; TRBD2 matches at 12 bases. The CDR3 contains 16 residues. Germline assignment: CDR1 SGHVS and CDR2 FQNEAQ. The V segment lost 5 bases and the J segment 2 bases; nucleotides outside the gene matches: 5. CDR3 residues: CASSTSGGQPTDTQYF. The CDR3, as DNA: TGTGCCAGCAGCACTAGCGGGGGGCAACCCACAGATACGCAGTATTTT.

This chain uses TRBV5-4 with TRBJ2-5; TRBD2 agrees at 13 bases. The CDR3 contains 17 residues. V lost 4 bases to trimming and J lost 1 base; unmatched junction nucleotides: 7. Germline V gives CDR1 SGHNT, CDR2 YYREEE (reference sequence). CDR3 coding DNA: TGTGCCAGCAGCCGCGGGACTAGCGGGGCGATCCAAGAGACCCAGTACTTC. Its protein product is CASSRGTSGAIQETQYF.

The rearrangement joins TRBV5-1 to TRBJ2-1; 10 bases match TRBD1. The junction had 12 bases not matched to a gene; V was cut back by 0 bases and J by 12 bases. The germline gives CDR1 SGHRS, CDR2 YFSETQ. This CDR3 contains 16 residues. The CDR3: CASSLVGQGISMAQFF. The CDR3 coding sequence is TGCGCCAGCAGCTTGGTGGGACAGGGGATTTCAATGGCGCAGTTCTTC.

V is TRBV6-5 and J is TRBJ1-3, with D unclear. CDR3 length equals 13 residues. The V end lost 2 bases, the J end lost 2 bases, and 4 bases lay between the germline ends. The germline V gene has CDR1 MNHEY and CDR2 SVGAGI. In nucleotides, the CDR3 is TGTGCCAGCAGTTACCGGACTGGAAACACCATATATTTT. It translates to CASSYRTGNTIYF.

The chain employs TRBV21-1 and TRBJ1-2. TRBV21-1 is listed as a pseudogene. CDR3 size: 16 residues. The CDR3 DNA sequence: TGTGCCAGCAGCAAAGAGGGCGGGACCGGCAGGGGAGGCTACACCTTC. As protein: CASSKEGGTGRGGYTF.